A selection of T cell receptor beta chains follows, all from one sample in a study of T cells in Graves' hyperthyroidism and ophthalmopathy. TCRdb reprocessed the multiplex PCR reads via MiXCR and lists one record per CDR3 protein. The sample holds some 620,000 distinct CDR3 sequences, around 15% seen once. Sample: blood. These receptors originate from a woman aged 25 to 45 with Graves' hyperthyroidism. Each CDR3 is given without its conserved first and last residue.

TRBJ2-3	TRBV14	ASSQAPTGWDTQY
TRBJ1-1	TRBV2	ASSDSTAF
TRBJ2-7	TRBV28	ASSLPRDSAVEQY
TRBJ1-6	TRBV30	AWSDPLEGNSPLH
TRBJ2-7	TRBV28	ASTPGGPNEQY
TRBJ1-2	TRBV29-1	IEGPPDYGYT
TRBJ1-2	TRBV12-3/TRBV12-4	ASSPGPPHNYGYT
TRBJ2-1	TRBV12-3/TRBV12-4	ASSLLAGGYNEQF
TRBJ1-4	TRBV27	ASSLLGGAGNEKLF
TRBJ1-2	TRBV7-9	ASSNLLQGSNYGYT
TRBJ2-1	TRBV9	ASSVPIAGAHEQF
TRBJ1-2	TRBV5-1	ASTVGGRPLNYGYT
TRBJ1-2	TRBV12-3/TRBV12-4	ASSLMAGVNCGYT
TRBJ2-7	TRBV3-1	ASSQVNGSHYEQY
TRBJ2-1	TRBV30	AWSVHSFSYNEQF
TRBJ1-1	TRBV7-2	ASSYRGASEAF
TRBJ2-1	TRBV20-1	SAEAWVHEQF
TRBJ2-1	TRBV20-1	SALAGGPDNEQF
TRBJ2-3	TRBV28	ASKAPGPLVDTQY
TRBJ2-1	TRBV7-3	ASSLPGGSGFSSYNEQF
TRBJ2-7	TRBV13	ASSLSLAGGPQQY
TRBJ1-5	TRBV12-3/TRBV12-4	ASRGTGSNQPQH
TRBJ2-7	TRBV6-1	ATGLAYEQY
TRBJ2-1	TRBV12-3/TRBV12-4	ASSIHRASGSGNEQF
TRBJ1-2	TRBV7-2	ASSPIPDYGYT
TRBJ2-1	TRBV15	ATSRTAYYNEQF
TRBJ1-2	TRBV11-2	ASSLGNGGANYGYT
TRBJ1-1	TRBV20-1	SARRDRGNTEAF
TRBJ2-5	TRBV7-8	ASSVGEPGETQY
TRBJ1-6	TRBV7-9	ASSLGLGTGSSPLH
TRBJ1-4	TRBV12-3/TRBV12-4	ASSHGTGLNEKLF